This T cell receptor (beta chain) was identified in a study of TIL therapy for anti-PD-1-resistant metastatic lung cancer. Study details: By whole-exome sequencing, median non-synonymous tumor mutation burden was roughly 1.6 mutations per megabase. Findings and limits, study-wide: Infused TIL clonotypes partially replaced the baseline blood repertoire, then decayed over months.

To note about this clone: No antigen is known for it.

Trimming stripped 4 bases from V and 6 bases from J, with 12 bases between. Germline loops: CDR1 GTSNPN, CDR2 SVGIG (reference sequence). CDR3 length equals 13 residues. The time point: pre-treatment sample, taken before nivolumab and TIL therapy. The libraries were made with immunoSEQ v3. TCRdb's table, derived via immunoSEQ multiplex PCR, lists solely in-frame clones and lacks some. The sample includes tens of thousands of clones, 70% to 80% of them seen just once. The TCR originated in a man aged 70 or older with non-small cell lung cancer. The source was blood, collected at baseline. V usage is TRBV30 and J usage is TRBJ2-2; no reliable D call. The CDR3 nucleotides are TGTGCCTGGAAGGGCTCAGGCCCCGGGGAGCTGTTTTTT. The encoded protein is CAWKGSGPGELFF.